Here is one TCR beta chain with its context. The germline V gene encodes CDR1 LNHDA and CDR2 SQIVND (reference sequence). The CDR3 runs to 15 residues. Trimming left V 2 bases short and J 2 bases short, with 12 bases between. The data stem from a study of technical replicates of blood from a few donors. Repertoires were generated with immunoSEQ multiplex PCR, while TCRdb's copy carries only in-frame clones and drops some. Here the sample spans about 80,000 clones, roughly 94% being singletons. V is TRBV19 and J is TRBJ2-5, with D possibly TRBD2 on 6 matching bases. The TCR originated in a human donor in good health. The sequenced sample was T cells isolated from PBMCs. CDR3 in amino acids: CASSIRRGGQETQYF. Written as DNA, the CDR3 is TGTGCCAGTAGTATAAGGAGGGGCGGACAAGAGACCCAGTACTTC.